This T cell receptor (beta chain) was identified in a study of shared clonotypes between healthy human individuals. Sequencing was performed with immunoSEQ multiplex PCR; in TCRdb, only in-frame clones are kept and a portion is missing. The table has about 580,000 clones, about 98% seen once. Selected positively for CCR7 and CD45RO-negative, naive CD8 cells excluded terminally differentiated effector memory CD45RA+ cells. V lost 8 bases and J 9 bases, leaving 13 bases between the germline ends. CDR1 is SGHTA, CDR2 FQGNSA, per germline. The CDR3 consists of 11 residues. This chain joins TRBV7-2 and TRBJ1-1; TRBD1 might be the D (6 bases). The sample was naive CD8+ T cells sorted from blood. The source is a man in his thirties or forties in good health. The CDR3 loop reads CASGGGGKAFF. The CDR3 nucleotides are TGTGCCAGCGGAGGGGGAGGAAAAGCTTTCTTT.